The T cell receptor (beta chain) described here comes from a study of cytomegalovirus exposure and HLA in healthy donors. Study-wide findings and caveats: Subsequent analysis showed first-cohort TCR clusters tending to co-occur in 120 validation repertoires. The authors listed over 150 TCR beta chains as cytomegalovirus-associated. Reported results showed that the classifier diagnosed cytomegalovirus status with high specificity and sensitivity.

This clone was seen once. As yet, its antigen is unknown. The repertoire was sequenced with immunoSEQ multiplex PCR; TCRdb's copy has only in-frame clones and lacks some. Of more than 60,000 clones detected, 96% appear once; the ten largest clones hold about 4.5%. CDR1 and CDR2 (germline): LNHDA, SQIVND (reference sequence). The CDR3 has 13 amino acids. V was pared by 2 bases and J by 0 bases, with 2 bases between. The specimen sequenced was PBMCs. This clonotype was sampled from a young woman in good health and CMV-seropositive. The chain combines TRBV19 with TRBJ2-4; D gene ambiguous. The CDR3 here is CASSILAKNIQYF. The CDR3 DNA is TGTGCCAGTAGTATACTAGCCAAAAACATTCAGTACTTC.